This TCR beta chain comes out of a study of cytomegalovirus exposure and HLA in healthy donors. General study results and limits: Most of the TCR beta V segments (in an earlier analysis) were productive either about 90% or about 30% of the time. Prediction of most subjects' HLA-A and HLA-B alleles by TCR beta sequences was reportedly accurate.

In germline, CDR1 is KGHSH, CDR2 LQKENI. After removal of 3 bases from V and 9 bases from J, the junction contained 10 bases not matched to a gene. This CDR3 has 15 amino acids. This clone was counted a few times. Its cognate antigen is unknown. Primers included in the PCR were 60 Vbeta and 13 Jbeta primers. Some clones are missing from TCRdb's copy, which holds only in-frame ones; the method was immunoSEQ multiplex PCR. Of more than 95,000 clones in the sample, under 12% were seen once. This chain joins TRBV18 and TRBJ2-1; 8 nucleotides line up with TRBD2. This sequence originates from a young woman in good health and CMV-seropositive. Sequencing input: PBMCs. The CDR3 loop is CASSPGATSGSEQFF. In DNA form, the CDR3 reads TGTGCCAGCTCACCGGGGGCTACTAGCGGTAGTGAGCAGTTCTTC. Combining the CDR3 with reference TRBV18 and TRBJ2-1 gives the whole variable domain NAGVMQNPRHLVRRRGQEARLRCSPMKGHSHVYWYRQLPEEGLKFMVYLQKENIIDESGMPKERFSAEFPKEGPSILRIQQVVRGDSAAYFCASSPGATSGSEQFFGPGTRLTVL.